The clone carrying this T cell receptor (beta chain) was observed a single time. CDR3 length: 12 amino acids. V was clipped by 5 bases and J by 0 bases, with 3 bases between them. This record belongs to a study of blood T cell repertoires in COVID-19. Study summary: The study drew acute and convalescent COVID-19 samples from the United States, Italy and Spain. PBMCs, B-cell-depleted T cells, or T cells provided the cDNA or gDNA that made up the material.

In the authors' workflow: How many nucleated cells were present was estimated from reference gene primer amplification. The data were produced by immunoSEQ multiplex PCR, yet TCRdb's version contains in-frame clones alone and is incomplete. That table is the source of V, J and clone size, and D and trimming were worked out from the DNA. The table records tens of thousands of clones, approximately 91% of them present only once. This clonotype was sampled from a man between 50 and 59 years old with active COVID-19. V is TRBV12-3 or TRBV12-4 and J is TRBJ2-3; D not resolved. Specimen: peripheral blood. The CDR3 nucleotides are TGTGCCAGCAGTCTTAGCACAGATACGCAGTATTTT. The encoded protein is CASSLSTDTQYF.